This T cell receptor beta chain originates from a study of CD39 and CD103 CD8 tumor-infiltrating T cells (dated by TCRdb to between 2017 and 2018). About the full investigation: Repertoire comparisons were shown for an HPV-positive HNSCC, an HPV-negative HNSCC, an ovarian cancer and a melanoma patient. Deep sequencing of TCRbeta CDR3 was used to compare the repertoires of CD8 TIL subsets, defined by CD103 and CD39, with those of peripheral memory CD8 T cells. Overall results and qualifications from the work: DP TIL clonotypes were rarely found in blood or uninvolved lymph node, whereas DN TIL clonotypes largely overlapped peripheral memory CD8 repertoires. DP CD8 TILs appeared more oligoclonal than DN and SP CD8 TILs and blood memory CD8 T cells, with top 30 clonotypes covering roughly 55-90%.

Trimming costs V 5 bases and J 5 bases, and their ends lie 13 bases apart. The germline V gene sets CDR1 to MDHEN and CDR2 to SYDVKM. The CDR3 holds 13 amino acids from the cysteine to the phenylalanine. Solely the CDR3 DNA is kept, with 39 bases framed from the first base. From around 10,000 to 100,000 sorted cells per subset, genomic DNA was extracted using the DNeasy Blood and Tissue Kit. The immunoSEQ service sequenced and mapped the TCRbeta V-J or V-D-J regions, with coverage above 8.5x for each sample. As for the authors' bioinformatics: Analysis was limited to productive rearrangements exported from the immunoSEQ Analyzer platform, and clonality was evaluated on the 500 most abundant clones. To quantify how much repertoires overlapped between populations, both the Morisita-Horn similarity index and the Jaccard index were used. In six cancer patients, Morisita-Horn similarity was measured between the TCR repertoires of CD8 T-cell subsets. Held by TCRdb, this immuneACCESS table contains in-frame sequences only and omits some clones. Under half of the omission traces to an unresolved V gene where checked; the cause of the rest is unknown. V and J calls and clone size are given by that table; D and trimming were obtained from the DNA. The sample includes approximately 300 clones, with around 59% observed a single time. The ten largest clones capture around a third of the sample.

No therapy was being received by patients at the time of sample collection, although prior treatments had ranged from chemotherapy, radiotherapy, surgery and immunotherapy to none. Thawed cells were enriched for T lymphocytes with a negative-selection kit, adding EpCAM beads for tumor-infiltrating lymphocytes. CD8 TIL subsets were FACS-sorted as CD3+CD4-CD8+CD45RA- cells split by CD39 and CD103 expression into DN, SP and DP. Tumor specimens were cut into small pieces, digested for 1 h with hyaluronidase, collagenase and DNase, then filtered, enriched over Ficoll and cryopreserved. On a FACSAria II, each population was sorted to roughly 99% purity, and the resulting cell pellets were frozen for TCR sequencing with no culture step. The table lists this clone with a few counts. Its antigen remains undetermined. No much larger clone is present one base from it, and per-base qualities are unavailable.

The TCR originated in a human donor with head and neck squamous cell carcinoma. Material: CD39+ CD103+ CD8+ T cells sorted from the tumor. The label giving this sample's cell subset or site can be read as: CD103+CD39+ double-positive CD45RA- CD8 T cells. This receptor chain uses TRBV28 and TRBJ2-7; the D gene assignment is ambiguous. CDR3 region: CASSPLGVDEQYF. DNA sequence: TGTGCCAGCAGTCCCTTAGGCGTGGACGAGCAGTACTTC. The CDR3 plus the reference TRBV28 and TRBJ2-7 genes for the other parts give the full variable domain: DVKVTQSSRYLVKRTGEKVFLECVQDMDHENMFWYRQDPGLGLRLIYFSYDVKMKEKGDIPEGYSVSREKKERFSLILESASTNQTSMYLCASSPLGVDEQYFGPGTRLTVT.